The table lists the clone carrying this T cell receptor beta chain with many counts. The sample originates from a study of T-cell reconstitution after alpha-beta-depleted transplantation in children. The CDR3 is made up of 15 amino acids. V was clipped by 3 bases and J by 0 bases, with 14 bases between them. Germline V gene lookup returns CDR1 SQVTM and CDR2 ANQGSEA. For TCRbeta, the library was prepared with unique molecular identifiers. TCRdb re-analysed the PCR reads in MiXCR, keeping a single row per CDR3 protein. The sample includes 490,000 or so distinct CDR3 sequences, roughly an eighth of them seen just once.

The receptor was isolated from a human donor who donated a stem cell graft to a child with combined immunodeficiency. Source: PBMCs from the stem cell graft donor, taken from the stem cell graft. The genes are TRBV29-1 and TRBJ1-2; perhaps TRBD1 as D (5 bases). CDR3: CSVDGGSRANYGYTF. CDR3 DNA sequence: TGCAGCGTTGATGGGGGGTCGAGGGCTAACTATGGCTACACCTTC.